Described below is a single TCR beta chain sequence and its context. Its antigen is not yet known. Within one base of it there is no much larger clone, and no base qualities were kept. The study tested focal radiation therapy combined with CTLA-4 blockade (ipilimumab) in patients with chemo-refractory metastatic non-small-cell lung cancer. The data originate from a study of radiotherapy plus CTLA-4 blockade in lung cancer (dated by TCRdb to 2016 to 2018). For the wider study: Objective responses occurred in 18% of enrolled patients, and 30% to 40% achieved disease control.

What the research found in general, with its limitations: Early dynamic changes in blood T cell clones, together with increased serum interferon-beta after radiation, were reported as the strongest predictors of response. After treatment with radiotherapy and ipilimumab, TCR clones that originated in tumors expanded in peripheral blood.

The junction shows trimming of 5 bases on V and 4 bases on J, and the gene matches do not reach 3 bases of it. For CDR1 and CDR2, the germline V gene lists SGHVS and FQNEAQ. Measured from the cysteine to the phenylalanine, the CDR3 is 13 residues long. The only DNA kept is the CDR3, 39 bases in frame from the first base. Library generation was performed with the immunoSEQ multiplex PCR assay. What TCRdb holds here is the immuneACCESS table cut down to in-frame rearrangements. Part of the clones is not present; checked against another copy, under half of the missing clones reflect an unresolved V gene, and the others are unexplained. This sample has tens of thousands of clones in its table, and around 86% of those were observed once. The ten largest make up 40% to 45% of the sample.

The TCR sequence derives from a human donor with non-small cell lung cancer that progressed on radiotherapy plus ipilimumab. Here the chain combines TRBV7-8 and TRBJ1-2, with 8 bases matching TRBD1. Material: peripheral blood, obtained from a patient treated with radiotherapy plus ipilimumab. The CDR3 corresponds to CASSRTGGYGYTF. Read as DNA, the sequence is TGTGCCAGCAGCCGAACAGGGGGCTATGGCTACACCTTC.